The clone carrying this TCR beta chain was observed many times. Sample-barcoded 5' priming and a J-beta primer mix drove a second PCR of roughly 6 to 12 cycles. TCRdb recomputed calls from the 5' RACE reads with MiXCR, one row per CDR3 protein. This sample has about 620,000 distinct CDR3 sequences; about 50% occur once, and the top ten carry around an eighth. The CDR3 runs to 15 residues. Germline CDR1 LGHDT, CDR2 YNNKEL (reference sequence). V lost 1 base, J lost 1 base, and 1 base stayed unmatched. This record comes from a study of blood T cells in healthy people across ages. A minimum of 5 micrograms of total RNA was extracted per sample.

Sequencing was performed on blood. The TCR originated in a woman aged 80 or over in good health. This chain joins TRBV3-1 and TRBJ2-7, with 10 bases that match TRBD2. The CDR3 region is CASSQGLAGSYEQYF. The CDR3 nucleotides are TGTGCCAGCAGCCAAGGACTAGCGGGTTCCTACGAGCAGTACTTC.